A single sample is the source of the 29 T cell receptor beta chains below, sequenced in a study of cytomegalovirus exposure and HLA in healthy donors. Primers: 60 Vbeta forward and 13 Jbeta reverse. Data came from immunoSEQ multiplex PCR; TCRdb stores just in-frame clones and leaves some out. Of under 200,000 clones listed, roughly 76% are singletons. Material: PBMCs. These receptors all stem from a man aged 60 to 75 in good health and CMV-seronegative.

The J gene is TRBJ2-6, the V gene TRBV4-3, with D perhaps matching TRBD2 (6 bases). Germline CDR1 and CDR2: LGHNA and YSLEER. Trimming left V 4 bases short and J 2 bases short, with 12 bases between. This CDR3 region has 16 residues. The CDR3 DNA is TGCGCCAGCAGCCCTGCCCGGGAGACTGGGGCCAACGTCCTGACTTTC. Amino acid sequence: CASSPARETGANVLTF.

This chain connects TRBV5-1 to TRBJ2-5; D is perhaps TRBD1 (8 bases). V was pared by 4 bases and J by 6 bases, with 13 bases between. This CDR3 spans 13 amino acids. Germline lookup yields CDR1 SGHRS and CDR2 YFSETQ. The CDR3 region is CASSEQGGQTQYF. In DNA form, the CDR3 reads TGCGCCAGCAGCGAACAGGGGGGGCAGACCCAGTACTTC.

This clone came up a few times. The chain couples TRBV5-4 to TRBJ1-2; D perhaps matches TRBD1 (6 bases). This CDR3 is 15 amino acids long. Trimming took 0 bases from V and 4 from J, leaving 13 bases between them. Germline V gene lookup returns CDR1 SGHNT and CDR2 YYREEE (reference sequence). The CDR3 sequence: CASSLADSRTYGYTF. As DNA, the CDR3 is TGTGCCAGCAGCTTGGCGGACAGCCGAACCTATGGCTACACCTTC.

The chain combines TRBV9 with TRBJ2-1; D is possibly TRBD2 (6 bases). Germline loops: CDR1 SGDLS, CDR2 YYNGEE. Trimming shortened V by 0 bases and J by 7 bases, and 11 bases separated the two germline ends. CDR3 length equals 14 residues. CDR3 loop: CASSVGLAPNEQFF. In DNA form, the CDR3 reads TGTGCCAGCAGCGTAGGTCTAGCGCCAAATGAGCAGTTCTTC.

The chain joins TRBV6-6 to TRBJ1-5; a weak D match, TRBD1 (5 bases). This CDR3 contains 14 residues. Looked up from germline, CDR1 is MNHNY and CDR2 is SVGAGI (reference sequence). Trimming took 5 bases from V and 3 from J, leaving 11 bases between them. CDR3 nucleotides: TGTGCCAGCAGTGTGACAGCGTACAATCAGCCCCAGCATTTT. Translating gives CASSVTAYNQPQHF.

This clone was seen more than once but under ten times. V gene TRBV6-1 combines with J gene TRBJ2-7; TRBD2 might be the D (6 bases). The CDR3 has 13 residues. V lost 6 bases and J 3 bases, leaving 12 bases between the germline ends. In germline, CDR1 is MNHNS, CDR2 SASEGT. The CDR3 nucleotides are TGTGCCAGCAGCCCCCCGGGACTCTACGAGCAGTACTTC. Translation gives CASSPPGLYEQYF.

This chain links TRBV28 with TRBJ2-3; TRBD2 matches 14 bases. The CDR3 contains 16 residues. The junction had 1 base not matched to a gene; V was cut back by 4 bases and J by 1 base. CDR1 is MDHEN and CDR2 is SYDVKM in the germline V gene. This CDR3 reads CASSWGLAGGTDTQYF. In nucleotides, the CDR3 is TGTGCCAGCAGTTGGGGACTAGCGGGAGGCACAGATACGCAGTATTTT.

The chain carries TRBV7-8 and TRBJ1-4, with unresolved D. Germline V gene data show CDR1 as SGHVS and CDR2 as FQNEAQ. This CDR3 spans 18 amino acids. The V end lost 3 bases, the J end lost 0 bases, and 17 bases lay between the germline ends. CDR3 loop: CASSFILLTAATNEKLFF. The CDR3 coding sequence is TGTGCCAGCAGCTTCATTCTTCTAACAGCTGCAACTAATGAAAAACTGTTTTTT.

This clone came up once. The gene calls are TRBV5-1 and TRBJ2-5; 9 bases align to TRBD2. This CDR3 comprises 16 residues. From germline, CDR1 is SGHRS and CDR2 YFSETQ. V was clipped by 5 bases and J by 4 bases; unmatched bases: 12. The CDR3 here is CASREAGGPDRETQYF. CDR3 in DNA: TGCGCCAGCAGGGAGGCGGGGGGGCCGGATCGAGAGACCCAGTACTTC.

This sequence joins TRBV27 and TRBJ2-7, with 8 bases aligning to TRBD2. V trimming: 2 bases; J trimming: 4 bases; junction bases outside the gene matches: 4. There are 14 residues in the CDR3. The germline V gene has CDR1 MNHEY and CDR2 SMNVEV (reference sequence). This CDR3 is CASSLTPSGYEQYF. The CDR3 region has the DNA TGTGCCAGCAGTTTAACTCCTAGCGGGTACGAGCAGTACTTC.

The chain couples TRBV6-1 to TRBJ1-1, with no clear D. The V gene lost 6 bases and the J gene lost 0 bases, with 11 bases spanning the gap. There are 14 residues in the CDR3. Germline values: CDR1 MNHNS, CDR2 SASEGT. CDR3 in amino acids: CASRPTELNTEAFF. The DNA of the CDR3 is TGTGCCAGCAGACCCACAGAGCTGAACACTGAAGCTTTCTTT.

This chain uses TRBV5-1 with TRBJ2-2; 7 bases are a match to TRBD2. Germline lookup yields CDR1 SGHRS and CDR2 YFSETQ. The trim removed 0 bases at V and 5 bases at J, leaving 4 bases unmatched. CDR3 length: 15 residues. This chain's CDR3 is CASSLAISGTGELFF. CDR3 sequence (DNA): TGCGCCAGCAGCTTGGCCATTAGCGGGACCGGGGAGCTGTTTTTT.

For this clone: A read error may produce the germline difference seen at one junction end. The chain uses TRBV7-9 and TRBJ2-3; TRBD2 matches at 9 bases. The germline CDR1 and CDR2 sequences are SEHNR and FQNEAQ (reference sequence). This CDR3 has 18 residues. The CDR3 spells CSSSLLFDTSGSTDTQYF. The CDR3 nucleotides are TGTTCCAGCAGCTTATTGTTCGACACTAGCGGGAGCACAGATACGCAGTATTTT.

This clone was counted only a few times. This sequence joins TRBV10-1 and TRBJ2-7; 10 bases match TRBD2. V dropped 7 bases and J dropped 7; count of bases not matched to a gene: 7. The germline V gene has CDR1 WNHNN and CDR2 SYGVQD (reference sequence). CDR3 length equals 13 residues. CDR3 sequence: CASMASGSGEQYF. For the CDR3, the DNA is TGCGCCAGCATGGCTAGCGGGAGCGGAGAGCAGTACTTC.

The chain recombines TRBV5-1 with TRBJ2-1, with 11 bases aligning to TRBD1. The CDR3 contains 15 residues. The J segment lost 10 bases and the V segment lost 0 bases, leaving 6 bases of the junction unmatched. Germline-derived CDR1 and CDR2 are SGHRS and YFSETQ. CDR3 sequence reads: CASSLVDRGPMEQFF. Written as DNA, the CDR3 is TGCGCCAGCAGCTTGGTGGACAGGGGGCCAATGGAGCAGTTCTTC.

The CDR3 nucleotides read TGTGCCAGTAGGCGAAACGGGGACTTTACCCCCTACGAGCAGTACTTC. Translated: CASRRNGDFTPYEQYF. The gene calls are TRBV19 and TRBJ2-7, with D possibly TRBD2 on 6 matching bases. With 6 bases removed from V and 2 bases from J, the gap between germline ends came to 20 bases. CDR3 length: 16 amino acids. The germline CDR1 and CDR2 sequences are LNHDA and SQIVND (reference sequence).

V and J are TRBV25-1 and TRBJ2-1; 8 bases agree with TRBD1. Trimming took 6 bases from V and 6 from J; bases not matched to a gene: 7. The CDR3 has 14 amino acids. Germline lookup yields CDR1 MGHDK and CDR2 SYGVNS. CDR3 loop: CASRPRQGSNEQFF. The CDR3 nucleotides are TGTGCCAGCAGACCCCGACAGGGGAGCAATGAGCAGTTCTTC.

This sequence joins TRBV2 and TRBJ1-2; D perhaps matches TRBD1 (6 bases). CDR1 and CDR2 (germline): SNHLY, FYNNEI. V lost 6 bases, J lost 0 bases, and 14 bases lay in between. CDR3 length equals 15 residues. CDR3 coding DNA: TGTGCCAGCAGCTTTGGACAGCCAACTAACTATGGCTACACCTTC. It specifies CASSFGQPTNYGYTF. The whole variable domain, remainder taken from reference TRBV2 and TRBJ1-2, is EPEVTQTPSHQVTQMGQEVILRCVPISNHLYFYWYRQILGQKVEFLVSFYNNEISEKSEIFDDQFSVERPDGSNFTLKIRSTKLEDSAMYFCASSFGQPTNYGYTFGSGTRLTVV.

This sequence joins TRBV2 and TRBJ2-6, with 8 bases lining up with TRBD2. After removal of 6 bases from V and 1 base from J, the junction contained 8 bases not matched to a gene. The CDR3 totals 17 residues. Germline values: CDR1 SNHLY, CDR2 FYNNEI. This chain's CDR3 is CASRPGTRVSGANVLTF. DNA for the CDR3: TGTGCCAGCAGACCCGGGACTAGGGTATCTGGGGCCAACGTCCTGACTTTC. The variable domain in full, completed from reference TRBV2 and TRBJ2-6, reads EPEVTQTPSHQVTQMGQEVILRCVPISNHLYFYWYRQILGQKVEFLVSFYNNEISEKSEIFDDQFSVERPDGSNFTLKIRSTKLEDSAMYFCASRPGTRVSGANVLTFGAGSRLTVL.

The chain links TRBV28 to TRBJ1-4; TRBD1 matches 8 bases. The V gene's germline CDR1 is MDHEN and CDR2 SYDVKM. V trimming: 3 bases; J trimming: 7 bases; junction bases outside the gene matches: 4. The CDR3 consists of 14 residues. The CDR3 region has the DNA TGTGCCAGCAGTTTCCCCGGGACAGGTGAAAAACTGTTTTTT. Protein sequence: CASSFPGTGEKLFF.

V and J are TRBV4-2 and TRBJ2-1; tentative D call: TRBD2 (5 bases). The germline V and J ends were trimmed by 0 bases and 0 bases, with 12 bases remaining between them. Germline lookup yields CDR1 LGHNA and CDR2 YNFKEQ. This CDR3 has 17 amino acids. The CDR3 DNA sequence: TGTGCCAGCAGCCAAGATCCGGTTGGGAGCTCCTACAATGAGCAGTTCTTC. It is translated as CASSQDPVGSSYNEQFF.

The chain uses TRBV20-1 and TRBJ2-1, with D possibly matching TRBD2 (6 bases). Germline V CDR1 and CDR2: DFQATT, SNEGSKA (reference sequence). This CDR3 is built from 11 residues. Trimming stripped 4 bases from V and 6 bases from J, with 7 bases between. CDR3 region: CSAMTSNEQFF. In nucleotides, the CDR3 is TGCAGTGCTATGACTAGCAATGAGCAGTTCTTC.

The genes are TRBV11-1 and TRBJ2-5; weak D call: TRBD1 (5 bases). The CDR3 spans 17 residues. Trimming shortened V by 5 bases and J by 1 base, and 20 bases separated the two germline ends. Germline loops: CDR1 SGHAT, CDR2 FQDESV (reference sequence). CDR3 loop: CASSPPGAASGQETQYF. The CDR3 nucleotides are TGTGCCAGCAGCCCACCTGGGGCGGCGTCAGGCCAAGAGACCCAGTACTTC.

This chain connects TRBV28 to TRBJ1-2, with D perhaps TRBD1 (6 bases). V lost 7 bases and J lost 4, with 19 bases in between. Germline V gene data show CDR1 as MDHEN and CDR2 as SYDVKM. The CDR3 has 15 amino acids. The CDR3 loop is CASTRPGAGGYGYTF. The CDR3 DNA reads TGTGCCAGCACTAGGCCGGGGGCGGGGGGCTATGGCTACACCTTC.

The rearrangement joins TRBV6-5 to TRBJ2-7; 7 bases are shared with TRBD1. Trimming took 5 bases from V and 5 from J; bases not matched to a gene: 9. This CDR3 has 14 amino acids. Germline loops: CDR1 MNHEY, CDR2 SVGAGI. The chain's CDR3 is CASSRGGSFDEQYF. The CDR3 coding sequence is TGTGCCAGCAGTCGAGGGGGCTCCTTCGACGAGCAGTACTTC.

The chain employs TRBV28 and TRBJ2-2; TRBD2 agrees at 14 bases. The CDR3 has 18 residues. Per germline, CDR1 MDHEN and CDR2 SYDVKM. Unmatched junction bases numbered 7, after V lost 3 bases and J lost 4 bases. The CDR3 region has the DNA TGTGCCAGCAGTTTCCCGGGACTAGCGGGGGTCAGCACCGGGGAGCTGTTTTTT. Translating it yields CASSFPGLAGVSTGELFF.

V is TRBV29-1 and J is TRBJ1-1; D is ambiguous. This CDR3 has 13 amino acids. Germline values: CDR1 SQVTM, CDR2 ANQGSEA. Trimming left V 4 bases short and J 1 base short, with 10 bases between. The CDR3 nucleotides read TGCAGCGTTGCGCGGGTCCCGAACACTGAAGCTTTCTTT. It translates to CSVARVPNTEAFF.

This clone was picked up one time. The chain is built from TRBV14 and TRBJ2-3; no definite D call. Germline-derived CDR1 and CDR2 are SGHDN and FVKESK. The CDR3 loop spans 13 amino acids. V was cut by 2 bases and J by 4 bases, with 7 bases left in between. As DNA, the CDR3 is TGTGCCAGCAGCCAACTGCGCGCAGATACGCAGTATTTT. Encoded protein: CASSQLRADTQYF. Full variable domain (missing parts from reference TRBV14 and TRBJ2-3): EAGVTQFPSHSVIEKGQTVTLRCDPISGHDNLYWYRRVMGKEIKFLLHFVKESKQDESGMPNNRFLAERTGGTYSTLKVQPAELEDSGVYFCASSQLRADTQYFGPGTRLTVL.

The rearrangement links TRBV11-2 to TRBJ1-2, with no clear D. Trimming removed 1 base from V and 3 bases from J, with 9 bases in between. This CDR3 is 14 amino acids long. Germline V gene data show CDR1 as SGHAT and CDR2 as FQNNGV. Written as DNA, the CDR3 is TGTGCCAGCAGCTTAGTTCCGGGGTACTATGGCTACACCTTC. Translated, it gives CASSLVPGYYGYTF.